The 12 T cell receptor beta chains below come from one sample, sequenced in a study of blood T cell repertoires in COVID-19. This table comes from immunoSEQ multiplex PCR, and its TCRdb copy is limited to in-frame clones, with some not included. The table lists 170,000 or so clones, around three quarters of them singletons. The specimen was peripheral blood. The receptors shown here come from a man in his 70s with active or convalescent COVID-19.

The chain is built from TRBV2 and TRBJ1-1, with a possible D match to TRBD1 (5 bases). CDR1 and CDR2 from the germline V gene are SNHLY and FYNNEI. The length of the CDR3 is 14 residues. Trimming cost V 4 bases and J 3 bases, with 12 bases left between them. The CDR3 protein is CASSGGSRDTEAFF. Written as DNA, the CDR3 is TGTGCCAGCAGTGGGGGCAGCCGGGACACTGAAGCTTTCTTT.

The chain is built from TRBV29-1 and TRBJ2-5; TRBD1 aligns across 8 bases. Germline V CDR1 and CDR2: SQVTM, ANQGSEA. Germline trimming cut 7 bases from V and 4 bases from J; bases unmatched to any gene: 8. CDR3 length equals 13 residues. The CDR3 coding sequence is TGCAGCGCCGATACAGGGGGGCGAGAGACCCAGTACTTC. It codes for CSADTGGRETQYF.

The chain links TRBV7-8 to TRBJ2-5; TRBD2 aligns across 7 bases. CDR3 length: 13 amino acids. CDR1 and CDR2 from the germline V gene are SGHVS and FQNEAQ. Trimming took 5 bases from V and 4 from J; bases not matched to a gene: 4. The CDR3 protein is CASSQIAGETQYF. For the CDR3, the DNA is TGTGCCAGCAGCCAAATAGCGGGAGAGACCCAGTACTTC.

The chain joins TRBV7-2 to TRBJ2-1; 16 bases line up with TRBD2. CDR3 length: 18 residues. Germline V gene lookup returns CDR1 SGHTA and CDR2 FQGNSA. The V gene end was trimmed by 5 bases and the J gene end by 8 bases; junction bases not matched to a gene: 12. The CDR3: CASSPGTSGGAMVDEQFF. CDR3 nucleotides: TGTGCCAGCAGCCCAGGGACTAGCGGGGGGGCCATGGTGGATGAGCAGTTCTTC.

A single count supports this clone. The chain carries TRBV6-5 and TRBJ1-6, with D unresolved. The germline gives CDR1 MNHEY, CDR2 SVGAGI. V lost 10 bases and J 6 bases, leaving 13 bases between the germline ends. This CDR3 contains 13 residues. The CDR3 loop is CATQPGFNSPLHF. The CDR3 DNA sequence: TGTGCCACCCAGCCGGGGTTTAATTCACCCCTCCACTTT.

The V gene is TRBV15, the J gene TRBJ2-5, with 7 bases identical to TRBD1. This CDR3 is built from 17 residues. Germline CDR1 reads LNHNV; CDR2 reads YYDKDF (reference sequence). Unmatched junction bases numbered 16, after V lost 4 bases and J lost 5 bases. The CDR3 spells CATSTGQFDRVRETQYF. DNA of the CDR3: TGTGCCACCAGCACGGGACAATTCGACAGGGTCAGGGAGACCCAGTACTTC.

The chain recombines TRBV7-3 with TRBJ1-2, with TRBD1 identical over 8 bases. Germline trimming cut 4 bases from V and 7 bases from J; bases unmatched to any gene: 2. Germline V CDR1 and CDR2: SGHTA, FQGTGA. This CDR3 has 12 amino acids. The CDR3 region has the DNA TGTGCCAGCAGCTCAGGGGGCGGTGGCTACACCTTC. This sequence encodes CASSSGGGGYTF.

J is TRBJ1-2 and V is TRBV25-1, with D unclear. With 4 bases removed from V and 0 bases from J, the gap between germline ends came to 3 bases. The CDR3 contains 12 residues. Per the germline V gene, CDR1 is MGHDK and CDR2 is SYGVNS. The CDR3 DNA reads TGTGCCAGCAGTGGAGCTAACTATGGCTACACCTTC. Translation gives CASSGANYGYTF.

This chain uses TRBV18 with TRBJ1-1; TRBD1 might be the D (5 bases). Germline V CDR1 and CDR2: KGHSH, LQKENI. The CDR3 spans 13 residues. Deletions cut 0 bases from V and 10 bases from J, with 12 bases between. CDR3 coding DNA: TGTGCCAGCTCACCACCCGGGATGGGGGGAGCTTTCTTT. It codes for CASSPPGMGGAFF.

The chain joins TRBV7-8 to TRBJ1-3; D call uncertain. Trimming removed 3 bases at V and 0 bases at J, with 15 bases between. CDR3 length: 17 residues. The V gene's germline CDR1 is SGHVS and CDR2 FQNEAQ. CDR3 sequence reads: CASSFRWLPSSGNTIYF. CDR3 nucleotides: TGTGCCAGCAGCTTCCGATGGCTTCCCTCCTCTGGAAACACCATATATTTT. The entire variable domain, with the rest obtained from reference TRBV7-8 and TRBJ1-3, is as follows: GAGVSQSPRYKVAKRGQDVALRCDPISGHVSLFWYQQALGQGPEFLTYFQNEAQLDKSGLPSDRFFAERPEGSVSTLKIQRTQQEDSAVYLCASSFRWLPSSGNTIYFGEGSWLTVV.

The chain joins TRBV18 to TRBJ1-1; D gene ambiguous. With 3 bases removed from V and 2 bases from J, the gap between germline ends came to 16 bases. This CDR3 is 16 amino acids long. Germline V gene data show CDR1 as KGHSH and CDR2 as LQKENI. CDR3 bases: TGTGCCAGCTCACCTTCGCGGGAATGGGGAAACACTGAAGCTTTCTTT. Protein: CASSPSREWGNTEAFF.

The chain combines TRBV4-2 with TRBJ1-3; 9 bases are shared with TRBD1. The trim removed 3 bases at V and 1 base at J, leaving 4 bases unmatched. CDR1 is LGHNA, CDR2 YNFKEQ, per germline. The CDR3 is made up of 16 amino acids. This chain's CDR3 is CASSQGTGRSGNTIYF. CDR3 coding DNA: TGTGCCAGCAGCCAGGGGACAGGGAGATCTGGAAACACCATATATTTT.